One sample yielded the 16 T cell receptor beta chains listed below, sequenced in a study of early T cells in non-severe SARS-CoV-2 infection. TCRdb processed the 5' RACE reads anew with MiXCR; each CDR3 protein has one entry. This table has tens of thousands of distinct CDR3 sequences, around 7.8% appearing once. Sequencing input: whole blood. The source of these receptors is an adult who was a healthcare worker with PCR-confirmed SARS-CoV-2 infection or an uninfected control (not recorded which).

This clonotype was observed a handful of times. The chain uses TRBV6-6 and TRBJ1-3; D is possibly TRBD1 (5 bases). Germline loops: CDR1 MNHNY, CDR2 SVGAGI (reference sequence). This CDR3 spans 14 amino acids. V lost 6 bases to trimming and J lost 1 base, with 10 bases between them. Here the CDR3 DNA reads TGTGCCAGCAGCGGGACGGCGTCTGGAAACACCATATATTTT. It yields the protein CASSGTASGNTIYF.

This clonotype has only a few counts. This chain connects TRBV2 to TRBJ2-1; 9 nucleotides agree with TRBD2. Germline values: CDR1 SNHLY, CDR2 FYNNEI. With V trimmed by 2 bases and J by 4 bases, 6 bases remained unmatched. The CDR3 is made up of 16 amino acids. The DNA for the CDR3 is TGTGCCAGCAGTGAATCGGCGGGGGGGAAGTACAATGAGCAGTTCTTC. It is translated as CASSESAGGKYNEQFF.

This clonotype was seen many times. The CDR3 DNA follows: TGCGCCAGCATTCCGGTTCAGCCCCAGCATTTT. This codes for CASIPVQPQHF. The chain is built from TRBV5-1 and TRBJ1-5; the D is unclear. V dropped 6 bases and J dropped 6 bases, with 7 bases sitting between them. This CDR3 comprises 11 residues. Germline lookup yields CDR1 SGHRS and CDR2 YFSETQ.

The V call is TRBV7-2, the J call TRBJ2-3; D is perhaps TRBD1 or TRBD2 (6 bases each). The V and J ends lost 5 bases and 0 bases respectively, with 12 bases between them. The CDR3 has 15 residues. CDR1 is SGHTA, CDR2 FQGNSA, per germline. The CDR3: CASSRGRGSTDTQYF. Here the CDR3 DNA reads TGTGCCAGCAGCCGGGGGCGGGGTAGCACAGATACGCAGTATTTT. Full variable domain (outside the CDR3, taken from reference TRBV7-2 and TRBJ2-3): GAGVSQSPSNKVTEKGKDVELRCDPISGHTALYWYRQSLGQGLEFLIYFQGNSAPDKSGLPSDRFSAERTGGSVSTLTIQRTQQEDSAVYLCASSRGRGSTDTQYFGPGTRLTVL.

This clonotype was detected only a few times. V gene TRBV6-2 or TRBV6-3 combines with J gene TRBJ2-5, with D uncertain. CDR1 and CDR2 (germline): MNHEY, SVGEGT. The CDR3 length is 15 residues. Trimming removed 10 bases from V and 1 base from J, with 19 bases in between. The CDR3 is CAISSLLGLQETQYF. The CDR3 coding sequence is TGTGCCATCTCATCCCTATTGGGCCTCCAAGAGACCCAGTACTTC.

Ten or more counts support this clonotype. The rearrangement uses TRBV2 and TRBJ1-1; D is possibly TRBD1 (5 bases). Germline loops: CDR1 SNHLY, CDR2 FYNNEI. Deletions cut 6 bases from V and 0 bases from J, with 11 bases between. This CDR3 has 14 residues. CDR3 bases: TGTGCCAGCAGGGGGGACGGATTGAACACTGAAGCTTTCTTT. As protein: CASRGDGLNTEAFF. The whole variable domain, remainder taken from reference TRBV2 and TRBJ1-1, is EPEVTQTPSHQVTQMGQEVILRCVPISNHLYFYWYRQILGQKVEFLVSFYNNEISEKSEIFDDQFSVERPDGSNFTLKIRSTKLEDSAMYFCASRGDGLNTEAFFGQGTRLTVV.

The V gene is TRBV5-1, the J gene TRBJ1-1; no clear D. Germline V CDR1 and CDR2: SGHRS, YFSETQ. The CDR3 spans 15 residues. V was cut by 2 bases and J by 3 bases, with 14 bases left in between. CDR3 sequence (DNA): TGCGCCAGCAGCTTCTCTGGGGTATCGGACACTGAAGCTTTCTTT. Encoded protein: CASSFSGVSDTEAFF.

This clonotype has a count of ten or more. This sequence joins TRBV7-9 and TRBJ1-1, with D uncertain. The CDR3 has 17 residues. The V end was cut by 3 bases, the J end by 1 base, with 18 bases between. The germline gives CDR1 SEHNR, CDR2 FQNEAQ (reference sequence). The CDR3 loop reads CASSLEVTWPPNTEAFF. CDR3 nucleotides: TGTGCCAGCAGCTTGGAAGTAACGTGGCCACCGAACACTGAAGCTTTCTTT.

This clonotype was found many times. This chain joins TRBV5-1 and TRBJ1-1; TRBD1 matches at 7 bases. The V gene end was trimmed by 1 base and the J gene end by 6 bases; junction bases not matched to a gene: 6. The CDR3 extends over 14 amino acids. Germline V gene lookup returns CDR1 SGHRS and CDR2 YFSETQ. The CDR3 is CASSLYRDSPEAFF. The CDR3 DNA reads TGCGCCAGCAGCTTGTACCGGGACAGCCCTGAAGCTTTCTTT.

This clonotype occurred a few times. The CDR3 is CASKKGTETQYF. CDR3 DNA: TGTGCCAGCAAGAAGGGGACAGAGACCCAGTACTTC. This chain joins TRBV12-3 or TRBV12-4 and TRBJ2-5; D may be TRBD1 or TRBD2 (5 bases each). V was clipped by 7 bases and J by 4 bases, with 10 bases between them. This CDR3 has 12 residues.

The CDR3 region has the DNA TGCGCCAGCAGCCAAGAGCCTAGCGGGGGGGCTAATGAGCAGTTCTTC. This gives the protein CASSQEPSGGANEQFF. The chain couples TRBV4-3 to TRBJ2-1, with 12 bases matching TRBD2. Germline loops: CDR1 LGHNA, CDR2 YSLEER. The V gene end was trimmed by 0 bases and the J gene end by 7 bases; junction bases not matched to a gene: 4. This CDR3 has 16 residues.

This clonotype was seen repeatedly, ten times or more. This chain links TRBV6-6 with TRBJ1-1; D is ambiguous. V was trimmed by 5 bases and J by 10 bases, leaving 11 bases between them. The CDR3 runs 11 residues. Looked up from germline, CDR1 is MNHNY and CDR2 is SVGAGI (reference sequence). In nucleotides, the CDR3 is TGTGCCAGCAGTCAAGCAGAGAGAGCTTTCTTT. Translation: CASSQAERAFF.

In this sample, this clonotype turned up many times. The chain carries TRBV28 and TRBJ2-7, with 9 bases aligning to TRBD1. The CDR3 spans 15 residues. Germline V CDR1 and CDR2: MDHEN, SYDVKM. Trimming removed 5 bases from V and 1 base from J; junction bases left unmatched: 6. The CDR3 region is CASSIPDRGSYEQYF. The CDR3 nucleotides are TGTGCCAGCAGTATCCCCGACAGGGGGTCCTACGAGCAGTACTTC.

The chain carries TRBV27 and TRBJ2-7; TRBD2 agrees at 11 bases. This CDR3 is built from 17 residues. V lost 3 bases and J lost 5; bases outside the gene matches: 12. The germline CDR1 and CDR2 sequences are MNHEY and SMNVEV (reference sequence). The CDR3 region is CASSFSPPTSGDDEQYF. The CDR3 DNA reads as TGTGCCAGCAGTTTCTCTCCCCCGACTAGCGGGGATGACGAGCAGTACTTC.

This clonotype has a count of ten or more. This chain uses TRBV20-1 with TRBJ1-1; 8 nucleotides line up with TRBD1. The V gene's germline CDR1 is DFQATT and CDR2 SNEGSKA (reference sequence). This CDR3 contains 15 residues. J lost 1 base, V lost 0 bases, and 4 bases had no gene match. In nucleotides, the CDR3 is TGCAGTGCTAGAGAGCGGACAGGGCCGAACACTGAAGCTTTCTTT. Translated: CSARERTGPNTEAFF.

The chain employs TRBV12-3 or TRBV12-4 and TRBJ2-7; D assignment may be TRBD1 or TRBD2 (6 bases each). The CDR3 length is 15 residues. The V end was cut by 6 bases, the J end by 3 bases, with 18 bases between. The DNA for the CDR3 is TGTGCCAGCAGCCGAGGGGGGAATGGCTTCTACGAGCAGTACTTC. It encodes CASSRGGNGFYEQYF.